This entry is about one T cell receptor beta chain. Its cognate antigen is unknown. This entry is derived from a study of shared clonotypes between healthy human individuals. Broader study findings: Some naive CD4 clonotypes, 4% to 6%, turned up in common across several donors. Generation probabilities were higher for clonotypes shared across all four sorted-subset donors than for unshared ones. Sequencing of the sorted subsets was shown by rarefaction to be incomplete despite large depth.

The assay was immunoSEQ multiplex PCR, and TCRdb's table has in-frame clones only and misses some. The sample has 2 million to 3 million clones; roughly 93% are singletons. CDR3 length equals 17 residues. The V segment lost 1 base and the J segment 4 bases; nucleotides outside the gene matches: 7. Germline loops: CDR1 SGHTA, CDR2 FQGNSA. The clonotype comes from a man between 18 and 35 years old in good health. Some clones in this sample may be carry-over from other donors' samples. Sequencing input: naive CD4+ T cells from PBMCs. As to subset: CD45RA+ positively selected. J is TRBJ2-4 and V is TRBV7-2; TRBD1 aligns across 10 bases. The CDR3 coding sequence is TGTGCCAGCAGCTTAGGGGTGGGGACAGGGGCAAAAAACATTCAGTACTTC. Translating gives CASSLGVGTGAKNIQYF. Supplemented by reference TRBV7-2 and TRBJ2-4, the full variable domain reads GAGVSQSPSNKVTEKGKDVELRCDPISGHTALYWYRQSLGQGLEFLIYFQGNSAPDKSGLPSDRFSAERTGGSVSTLTIQRTQQEDSAVYLCASSLGVGTGAKNIQYFGAGTRLSVL.